This entry lists 27 T cell receptor beta chains sequenced from one sample in a study of PD-L1 blockade in urothelial cancer (dated by TCRdb to 2015 to 2018). Receptor amplification or capture employed the immunoSEQ multiplex PCR assay. This immuneACCESS table, as held by TCRdb, lists in-frame sequences with V and J called but not all clones. Of the missing ones, under half trace to an unresolved V gene in checked studies; the others have no known cause. The sample contains fewer than 45,000 clones, around 82% of them found a single time. Jointly, the top ten make up less than 20% of the sample. Here the sequenced sample was PBMCs, taken around atezolizumab (anti-PD-L1) treatment. The receptors shown here come from a man aged 55 to 70 with urothelial cancer.

This chain connects TRBV27 to TRBJ1-4; 7 nucleotides align to TRBD1. Trimming at V came to 5 bases and at J to 0 bases, leaving 9 bases not matched to a gene. The germline V gene encodes CDR1 MNHEY and CDR2 SMNVEV (reference sequence). The CDR3 consists of 17 residues. The CDR3 DNA is TGTGCCAGCAGTCCAAGGGGGCGCCTGGCAACTAATGAAAAACTGTTTTTT. This encodes CASSPRGRLATNEKLFF.

V usage is TRBV6-1 and J usage is TRBJ2-1; the D gene is possibly TRBD2 (6 bases). Looked up from germline, CDR1 is MNHNS and CDR2 is SASEGT. The V end was cut by 10 bases, the J end by 9 bases, with 19 bases between. The CDR3 is 13 amino acids. CDR3 nucleotide sequence: TGTGCCACGAATCGGGGGAAAATGGGTGAGCAGTTCTTC. Protein sequence: CATNRGKMGEQFF.

In DNA, the CDR3 is TGTGCCAGCAGCCTAAACAATGAGCAGTTCTTC. Amino acids: CASSLNNEQFF. The chain recombines TRBV28 with TRBJ2-1; D unresolved. V lost 6 bases and J 5 bases, leaving 5 bases between the germline ends. The CDR3 is 11 residues long. The germline CDR1 and CDR2 sequences are MDHEN and SYDVKM.

The chain employs TRBV7-2 and TRBJ2-1; D perhaps matches TRBD2 (5 bases). CDR1 and CDR2 (germline): SGHTA, FQGNSA. CDR3 size: 15 residues. Trimming removed 5 bases at V and 5 bases at J, with 16 bases between. The CDR3 sequence: CASSLTSGYNNEQFF. The CDR3 DNA is TGTGCCAGCAGCCTAACCAGCGGTTACAACAATGAGCAGTTCTTC.

The gene calls are TRBV6-1 and TRBJ1-5; no clear D gene. In germline, CDR1 is MNHNS, CDR2 SASEGT. The CDR3 has 11 residues. The V end lost 7 bases, the J end lost 10 bases, and 11 bases lay between the germline ends. CDR3 DNA: TGTGCCAGCACTCCAGGAGGCCCCCAGCATTTT. Translating it yields CASTPGGPQHF.

The chain employs TRBV5-1 and TRBJ2-1, with 12 bases fitting TRBD1. From germline, CDR1 is SGHRS and CDR2 YFSETQ. Trimming took 4 bases from V and 4 from J; bases not matched to a gene: 3. This CDR3 is 15 amino acids long. The CDR3 here is CASSLGQGAYNEQFF. The DNA of the CDR3 is TGCGCCAGCAGCCTGGGACAGGGGGCATACAATGAGCAGTTCTTC.

The chain joins TRBV5-1 to TRBJ1-3; D unresolved. The CDR3 length is 16 residues. Germline V lookup: CDR1 SGHRS, CDR2 YFSETQ. V was trimmed by 0 bases and J by 0 bases, leaving 10 bases between them. DNA of the CDR3: TGCGCCAGCAGCTTGGTTGGGGAGTTCTCTGGAAACACCATATATTTT. Amino acids: CASSLVGEFSGNTIYF.

The V and J genes are TRBV9 and TRBJ1-2; the match to TRBD1 covers 12 bases. Germline V lookup: CDR1 SGDLS, CDR2 YYNGEE. The CDR3 contains 15 residues. The trim removed 0 bases at V and 6 bases at J, leaving 3 bases unmatched. This CDR3 is CASSVAGQGADGYTF. Here the CDR3 DNA reads TGTGCCAGCAGCGTAGCGGGACAGGGGGCGGATGGCTACACCTTC.

V usage is TRBV19 and J usage is TRBJ2-7; 9 bases map to TRBD1. The V segment lost 5 bases and the J segment 5 bases; nucleotides outside the gene matches: 13. This CDR3 is built from 16 residues. Germline V gene sequence: CDR1 LNHDA, CDR2 SQIVND (reference sequence). The CDR3 here is CASSRNTGTGRDEQYF. DNA of the CDR3: TGTGCCAGTAGTCGAAACACCGGGACAGGGAGAGACGAGCAGTACTTC.

Here the CDR3 DNA reads TGCGCCAGCAGCCCATGGACAGGGGGTAGTAGGGACGAGCAGTACTTC. It is translated as CASSPWTGGSRDEQYF. The rearrangement uses TRBV5-1 and TRBJ2-7, with 10 bases aligning to TRBD1. Germline lookup yields CDR1 SGHRS and CDR2 YFSETQ. This CDR3 comprises 16 residues. The junction had 12 bases not matched to a gene; V was cut back by 4 bases and J by 5 bases.

The V call is TRBV19, the J call TRBJ2-7; D possibly corresponds to TRBD2 (5 bases). The CDR3 sequence is 15 residues long. The germline V gene has CDR1 LNHDA and CDR2 SQIVND (reference sequence). Trimming removed 1 base from V and 7 bases from J, with 17 bases in between. CDR3 bases: TGTGCCAGTAGTATAGTTGCCTCCCCGGCGGGTGAGCAGTACTTC. Residues: CASSIVASPAGEQYF.

The J gene is TRBJ2-2, the V gene TRBV7-8, with 9 bases matching TRBD1. Germline CDR1 is SGHVS and CDR2 is FQNEAQ. The J segment lost 6 bases and the V segment lost 5 bases, leaving 7 bases of the junction unmatched. This CDR3 has 15 residues. The CDR3, as DNA: TGTGCCAGCAGCCCCGCACAGGGGGCGCCCGGGGAGCTGTTTTTT. Residues: CASSPAQGAPGELFF.

The chain employs TRBV5-1 and TRBJ2-4; TRBD1 might be the D (7 bases). Looked up from germline, CDR1 is SGHRS and CDR2 is YFSETQ. V lost 3 bases, J lost 9 bases, and 16 bases lay in between. There are 14 residues in the CDR3. This CDR3 is CASSSQGGRSIQYF. In DNA form, the CDR3 reads TGCGCCAGCAGCTCCCAGGGGGGTCGGAGCATTCAGTACTTC.

The chain couples TRBV5-8 to TRBJ1-5; D may be TRBD1 (6 bases). Germline V gives CDR1 SGHTS, CDR2 YDEGEE. V was shortened by 3 bases and J by 0 bases, with 19 bases between the two germline ends. The CDR3 is 18 residues long. The chain's CDR3 is CASSSLGGGVGSNQPQHF. In nucleotides, the CDR3 is TGTGCCAGCAGCTCCCTCGGGGGGGGCGTGGGTAGCAATCAGCCCCAGCATTTT.

The chain is built from TRBV11-2 and TRBJ2-2; D perhaps matches TRBD2 (6 bases). Trimming stripped 2 bases from V and 2 bases from J, with 12 bases between. Germline V lookup: CDR1 SGHAT, CDR2 FQNNGV. The CDR3 sequence is 16 residues long. The CDR3 DNA is TGTGCCAGCAGCTTATTACGCGGGAAAAACACCGGGGAGCTGTTTTTT. As protein: CASSLLRGKNTGELFF.

This clone was seen only once. V is TRBV28 and J is TRBJ1-4, with TRBD1 identical over 8 bases. J lost 2 bases, V lost 6 bases, and 11 bases had no gene match. Germline V gene sequence: CDR1 MDHEN, CDR2 SYDVKM. This CDR3 spans 17 amino acids. Here the CDR3 DNA reads TGTGCCAGCAGCTCAGACAGGGGACGATCTACTAATGAAAAACTGTTTTTT. Translated: CASSSDRGRSTNEKLFF.

This chain links TRBV4-2 with TRBJ2-1; D might be TRBD2 (7 bases). Trimming removed 4 bases from V and 5 bases from J, with 18 bases in between. CDR1 is LGHNA, CDR2 YNFKEQ, per germline. The CDR3 has 16 residues. The CDR3 nucleotides read TGTGCCAGCAGCCTCCAGGCCGGGGGGCTCGACAATGAGCAGTTCTTC. It is translated as CASSLQAGGLDNEQFF.

This chain links TRBV6-1 with TRBJ2-7; the match to TRBD1 covers 9 bases. The CDR3 runs 14 residues. Looked up from germline, CDR1 is MNHNS and CDR2 is SASEGT. Trimming at V came to 6 bases and at J to 1 base, leaving 4 bases not matched to a gene. For the CDR3, the DNA is TGTGCCAGCAGCAGGACAGGGGCATCCTACGAGCAGTACTTC. Protein product: CASSRTGASYEQYF.

The chain has TRBV5-8 and TRBJ1-2; 8 bases map to TRBD1. V shed 2 bases and J 2 bases; nucleotides not matched to a gene: 11. CDR1 is SGHTS, CDR2 YDEGEE, per germline. The CDR3 runs to 17 residues. The CDR3 loop reads CASSLLISRQGNYGYTF. The CDR3 DNA reads TGTGCCAGCAGCTTATTAATTTCGAGACAGGGGAACTATGGCTACACCTTC.

The chain is built from TRBV5-8 and TRBJ2-5; D is possibly TRBD2 (5 bases). V gave up 1 base and J gave up 2 bases, with 15 bases separating them. The CDR3 is 16 residues long. CDR1 and CDR2 (germline): SGHTS, YDEGEE. CDR3 sequence (DNA): TGTGCCAGCAGCTTGATTTTCCTGACTAATCAAGAGACCCAGTACTTC. This translates into CASSLIFLTNQETQYF.

Of note for this clone: Relative to the germline gene, one junction end is altered; a read error may explain this. CDR3 sequence: CASSPGLGIIF. The DNA for the CDR3 is TGCGCCAGCAGCCCGGGACTCGGGATAATCTTT. The chain links TRBV5-1 to TRBJ1-1; tentative D call: TRBD1 (5 bases). The germline gives CDR1 SGHRS, CDR2 YFSETQ. The CDR3 sequence is 11 residues long.

The chain has TRBV9 and TRBJ2-1; TRBD2 agrees at 12 bases. CDR3 length equals 19 residues. J lost 7 bases, V lost 0 bases, and 14 bases had no gene match. Germline values: CDR1 SGDLS, CDR2 YYNGEE. The CDR3 region is CASSVEWAAGTSGLNEQFF. CDR3 in DNA: TGTGCCAGCAGCGTAGAGTGGGCAGCGGGGACTAGCGGGTTAAATGAGCAGTTCTTC.

The rearrangement links TRBV19 to TRBJ2-3; the D gene is possibly TRBD1 (6 bases). The ends were cut back, 3 bases at V and 0 bases at J, with 10 bases in the middle. This CDR3 region has 15 residues. Germline V gene data show CDR1 as LNHDA and CDR2 as SQIVND (reference sequence). The CDR3 sequence: CASSMLGASTDTQYF. CDR3 DNA sequence: TGTGCCAGTAGTATGCTGGGGGCTAGCACAGATACGCAGTATTTT.

CDR3 in DNA: TGCGCCAGCAGCTTGGCTAGCGGGGGGGTTCTAGAGACCCAGTACTTC. Protein sequence: CASSLASGGVLETQYF. The rearrangement uses TRBV5-1 and TRBJ2-5; 12 nucleotides match TRBD2. The CDR3 is 16 amino acids. V shed 0 bases, J shed 4 bases, and the junction held 4 bases outside the gene matches. The V gene's germline CDR1 is SGHRS and CDR2 YFSETQ.

In DNA form, the CDR3 reads TGCGCCAGCACCTCGGGGGGGCTGGGCACAGATACGCAGTATTTT. Amino acids: CASTSGGLGTDTQYF. The V and J genes are TRBV5-1 and TRBJ2-3, with TRBD2 matching 8 bases. The V and J ends lost 6 bases and 1 base, in that order; junction bases with no gene match: 7. Germline CDR1 and CDR2: SGHRS and YFSETQ. The CDR3 spans 15 residues.

The CDR3 region has the DNA TGTGCCAGTAGTATGGGGCGGGGAGGCTACAATGAGCAGTTCTTC. Translation gives CASSMGRGGYNEQFF. The chain joins TRBV19 to TRBJ2-1, with D possibly TRBD2 on 6 matching bases. Per germline, CDR1 LNHDA and CDR2 SQIVND (reference sequence). V was trimmed by 3 bases and J by 3 bases, leaving 12 bases between them. The CDR3 consists of 15 residues.

The V call is TRBV5-1, the J call TRBJ1-1, with a weak D call TRBD1 (5 bases). CDR1 and CDR2 (germline): SGHRS, YFSETQ. V shed 5 bases and J shed 1 base, with 9 bases lying between them. This CDR3 comprises 13 residues. The DNA of the CDR3 is TGCGCCAGCAGTCCGGGGGGGAACACTGAAGCTTTCTTT. Its translation is CASSPGGNTEAFF.